Below, one T cell receptor (beta chain) is given with its context. This sample is drawn from a study of cytomegalovirus exposure and HLA in healthy donors. J lost 10 bases, V lost 5 bases, and 10 bases had no gene match. Germline V gene sequence: CDR1 MDHEN, CDR2 SYDVKM. The CDR3 is 13 amino acids. PCR involved 60 Vbeta and 13 Jbeta primers. The repertoire was sequenced with immunoSEQ multiplex PCR; TCRdb's copy has only in-frame clones and lacks some. The listing records approximately 130,000 clones. The sequence derives from a woman aged 60-75 years in good health and CMV-seronegative. The chain has TRBV28 and TRBJ1-1, with 7 bases aligning to TRBD1. The sample consisted of PBMCs. CDR3 loop: CASSAGQKLGAFF. The CDR3 DNA reads TGTGCCAGCAGTGCGGGACAGAAGTTGGGAGCTTTCTTT.